A single TCR beta chain is shown here with its context. Its target is unknown. This sample is part of a study of T cell responses to AZD1222 COVID-19 vaccine. Both about-4-week and about-12-week second-dose recipients were combined. Clones were sequenced by immunoSEQ multiplex PCR, and TCRdb holds only the in-frame ones, with some missing. This repertoire shows 90,000 to 100,000 clones, 85% to 90% found once; its top ten account for about a sixth. The CDR3 is made up of 12 amino acids. Whole-study findings and limits: Among AZD1222 vaccinees, only 5 to 7 were seropositive at baseline.

The sample here was peripheral blood, taken 28 days after the second AZD1222 dose. The receptor was isolated from an adult who received the AZD1222 COVID-19 vaccine. The rearrangement links TRBV21-1 to TRBJ1-5. TRBV21-1 corresponds to a pseudogene. The CDR3 loop is CARGTNNQPQHF. For the CDR3, the DNA is TGTGCCAGGGGGACGAACAATCAGCCCCAGCATTTT.